Given below is one T cell receptor (beta chain) in context. The table came from immunoSEQ multiplex PCR; TCRdb's copy has only in-frame clones and leaves some out. The table includes 700,000 or so clones, around 85% detected once. Germline V lookup: CDR1 MNHEY, CDR2 SVGAGI. The CDR3 has 15 residues. After removal of 0 bases from V and 7 bases from J, the junction contained 5 bases not matched to a gene. The sample originates from a study of shared T cell receptors in the human thymus. This same sample was also part of a study on human thymus T cells. That paper notes: Healthy Finnish infants having corrective surgery for congenital heart defects served as donors. Thymus tissue was removed during corrective cardiac surgery. Repertoires from thymus and blood appeared to show biased V and J gene usage. Related studies found that unrelated individuals share highly overlapping thymic repertoires.

The sequenced material came from thymocytes. The receptor's source is a girl in the first two years of life with a congenital heart defect. V usage is TRBV6-5 and J usage is TRBJ1-5; 8 bases match TRBD1. The CDR3 nucleotides are TGTGCCAGCAGTTACTCGACAGGGGCTGGCCAGCCCCAGCATTTT. Translation gives CASSYSTGAGQPQHF.